A selection of T cell receptor beta chains follows, all from one sample in a study of CD8+CD57+ T cells in acquired aplastic anemia. Using its own MiXCR run on the reads, TCRdb lists one record per CDR3 protein. Here the sample spans about 190,000 distinct CDR3 sequences, 64% being singletons. Sequencing used sorted CD4+, CD8+, or CD8+CD57+ T cells (not recorded which) from PBMCs. Receptors were obtained from a human donor with severe aplastic anemia or a healthy control (not recorded which). CDR3s include the opening cysteine and the closing phenylalanine or tryptophan. Each record gives: V gene, D gene, clone size, J gene, CDR3 length, CDR3 DNA, CDR3 protein. The D gene is left open where the match is weak. Size values are once, few and many counts, or a class for expanded clones, and some rows have none.

TRBV29-1	-	-	TRBJ2-1	13	TGCAGCGTTGAGCTAGCCGCGTACAATGAGCAGTTCTTC	CSVELAAYNEQFF
TRBV10-3	-	-	TRBJ1-2	11	TGTGCCATCAGTGTCCCCTCTGGCTACACCTTC	CAISVPSGYTF
TRBV24-1	TRBD2	-	TRBJ2-1	15	TGTACCACCAGTGATCATCGGACTAGCGTGGATGAGCAGTTCTTC	CTTSDHRTSVDEQFF
TRBV5-4	-	-	TRBJ1-1	13	TGTGCCAGCAGCTTGTCACAGGACGGTGAAGCTTTCTTT	CASSLSQDGEAFF
TRBV25-1	TRBD1	-	TRBJ2-6	18	TGTGCCAGCAGTGGGTGGGACAGGGTTTCCTCTGGGGCCAACGTCCTGACTTTC	CASSGWDRVSSGANVLTF
TRBV7-9	-	-	TRBJ2-3	16	TGTGCCAGCAGCTCTGGGGGGGCCAGAGTGGCAGATACGCAGTATTTT	CASSSGGARVADTQYF
TRBV13	-	many	TRBJ2-5	13	TGTGCCAGCAGCTTCCGGTCCCAAGAGACCCAGTACTTC	CASSFRSQETQYF
TRBV25-1	-	-	TRBJ2-2	13	TGTGCCAGCAGTGAACAGGGATCCGGGGAGCTGTTTTTT	CASSEQGSGELFF
TRBV25-1	TRBD1	few	TRBJ2-7	16	TGTGCCAGCAGTGTATCCCTGGGACAGGGCCACTACGAGCAGTACTTC	CASSVSLGQGHYEQYF
TRBV7-6	-	-	TRBJ2-2	16	TGTGCCAGCAGCTTAGCGCGGGTGGGAAACACCGGGGAGCTGTTTTTT	CASSLARVGNTGELFF
TRBV20-1	TRBD2	-	TRBJ2-3	15	TGCAGTGCTAGAGATCGTAGACTAGCGGCAGATACGCAGTATTTT	CSARDRRLAADTQYF
TRBV19	-	-	TRBJ1-6	16	TGTGCCAGTAGTCTGGTGTACGGGACGGCGGATTCACCCCTCCACTTT	CASSLVYGTADSPLHF
TRBV5-1	-	-	TRBJ2-7	14	TGTGCCAGCAGCTCGATGACTAGTCCCTACGAGCAGTACTTC	CASSSMTSPYEQYF
TRBV20-1	-	-	TRBJ2-7	16	TGCAGTGCTAGAGTCCGGGATCCTTATAGCCCCTACGAGCAGTACTTC	CSARVRDPYSPYEQYF
TRBV6-5	TRBD1	-	TRBJ1-1	13	TGTGCCAGCAGTATCCGCCAGGGGGCGAGAGCTTTCTTT	CASSIRQGARAFF
TRBV15	TRBD1	-	TRBJ2-2	16	TGTGCCACCAGCAGACAGGGGGTAGAGAACACCGGGGAGCCGTTTTTT	CATSRQGVENTGEPFF
TRBV7-2	-	-	TRBJ1-5	14	TGTGCCAGCAGCTTAGTCGAGGGGAAGCAGCCCCAGCATTTT	CASSLVEGKQPQHF
TRBV7-9	-	-	TRBJ2-1	12	TGTGCCAGCAGCCCGGAATCGGATGAGCAGTTCTTC	CASSPESDEQFF
TRBV20-1	-	-	TRBJ2-3	13	TGCAGTGCAAGGATGGCGGGCCCAGATACGCAGTATTTT	CSARMAGPDTQYF
TRBV9	TRBD1	-	TRBJ1-1	14	TGTGCCAGCAGCGTAGAACCAGGGGGGACCGAAGCTTTCTTT	CASSVEPGGTEAFF
TRBV9	TRBD2	once	TRBJ2-1	15	TGTGCCAGCAGCATCGGTCCTAGCGGTAACAATGAGCAGTTCTTC	CASSIGPSGNNEQFF
TRBV2	TRBD2	-	TRBJ2-5	16	TGTGCCAGCAGTGATGCGCTAGCGGGATTATTAGAGACCCAGTACTTC	CASSDALAGLLETQYF
TRBV7-8	-	once	TRBJ2-5	14	TGTGCCAGCAGCTTAGGGGTAGCAGGAGAGACCCAGTACTTC	CASSLGVAGETQYF
TRBV12-3/TRBV12-4	-	once	TRBJ1-6	14	TGTGCCAGCAATCGTCAGGGTACCAATTCACCCCTCCACTTT	CASNRQGTNSPLHF
TRBV2	-	-	TRBJ1-1	12	TGTGCCAGCAGTGCCGCAGGGGCTGAAGCTTTCTTT	CASSAAGAEAFF
TRBV4-3	-	-	TRBJ2-1	15	TGCGCCAGCAGCCACGTCCGGGACCCTGACAATGAGCAGTTCTTC	CASSHVRDPDNEQFF
TRBV24-1	-	few	TRBJ2-2	15	TGTGCCACCAGTGCCTTTGGGGGAAGGACCGGGGAGCTGTTTTTT	CATSAFGGRTGELFF
TRBV20-1	-	few	TRBJ2-7	12	TGCAGTGCTATGGCCAGTAGCTACGAGCAGTACTTC	CSAMASSYEQYF
TRBV20-1	TRBD1	many	TRBJ1-5	15	TGCAGTGCGAAACCGGGACAGCTGTACAATCAGCCCCAGCATTTT	CSAKPGQLYNQPQHF
TRBV4-1	TRBD1	-	TRBJ1-2	16	TGCGCCAGCAGCCAAGAGGGGGGGACAGGGTTTGATGGCTACACCTTC	CASSQEGGTGFDGYTF
TRBV20-1	TRBD2	-	TRBJ2-3	14	TGCAGTGCTAGACTAGCGGGGAGGGAAGATACGCAGTATTTT	CSARLAGREDTQYF
TRBV19	TRBD2	-	TRBJ2-1	16	TGTGCCAGTAGTATATCGGGACTAGCGGGAGGGGCTGAGCAGTTCTTC	CASSISGLAGGAEQFF
TRBV15	-	-	TRBJ2-7	15	TGTGCCACCAGCAGAGATTCGGCCGGATCCTACGAGCAGTACTTC	CATSRDSAGSYEQYF
TRBV24-1	-	-	TRBJ1-1	11	TGTGCCACCAGTGTTCAAAATGAAGCTTTCTTT	CATSVQNEAFF
TRBV7-9	-	once	TRBJ2-1	14	TGTGCCAGCAGCTTGGGAGGAAATTACAATGAGCAGTTCTTC	CASSLGGNYNEQFF
TRBV4-2	TRBD2	many	TRBJ2-7	17	TGTGCCAGCAGCCAAACCGGGACTAGCGGGGACTCCTACGAGCAGTACTTC	CASSQTGTSGDSYEQYF
TRBV9	-	-	TRBJ2-7	13	TGTGCCAGCAGCTCTCCAAGCTCCTACGAGCAGTACTTC	CASSSPSSYEQYF
TRBV20-1	-	-	TRBJ2-7	13	TGCAGTGCTAAGATCCCCCCCACCTACGAGCAGTACTTC	CSAKIPPTYEQYF
TRBV9	TRBD2	once	TRBJ2-2	15	TGCGCCAGCAGCTTGGCGGGAGTGGGCACCGGGGAGCTGTTTTTT	CASSLAGVGTGELFF
TRBV20-1	-	few	TRBJ2-7	13	TGCAGTGCTAGTCGGGGGACAACCTACGAGCAGTACTTC	CSASRGTTYEQYF
TRBV29-1	-	-	TRBJ2-7	12	TGCAGCAAGGGGGGGTACGACTACGAGCAGTACTTC	CSKGGYDYEQYF
TRBV2	-	-	TRBJ2-3	13	TGTGCCAGCAGTGAAGGGGGTCTAGATACGCAGTATTTT	CASSEGGLDTQYF